This passage covers 8 T cell receptor beta chains from one sample sequenced in a study of OX40 agonist ivuxolimab in advanced cancers. Clones were read by immunoSEQ multiplex PCR, and TCRdb kept only the in-frame ones, dropping some. Of approximately 59,000 clones listed, approximately 80% are singletons. The sequenced sample was CD4+ or CD8+ T cells sorted from blood, obtained in a trial of the OX40 agonist ivuxolimab. These receptors came from an adult with an advanced solid tumor such as melanoma, head and neck, liver or kidney cancer.

The gene calls are TRBV5-1 and TRBJ2-3; TRBD1 is a possible D gene (5 bases). Per the germline V gene, CDR1 is SGHRS and CDR2 is YFSETQ. The CDR3 is 14 amino acids. Trimming shortened V by 4 bases and J by 2 bases, and 11 bases separated the two germline ends. The CDR3 sequence: CASSGAGNTDTQYF. The CDR3 nucleotides are TGCGCCAGCAGCGGGGCAGGGAACACAGATACGCAGTATTTT.

The chain employs TRBV27 and TRBJ1-2; 9 bases line up with TRBD1. With 3 bases clipped from V and 7 bases from J, the junction kept 6 bases outside the gene matches. The CDR3 contains 14 residues. The germline V gene has CDR1 MNHEY and CDR2 SMNVEV (reference sequence). CDR3 sequence (DNA): TGTGCCAGCAGTTTGGGGACAGGGCGGACTGGCTACACCTTC. Translating it yields CASSLGTGRTGYTF.

Concerning this clone: This specimen includes other DNA sequences encoding the same CDR3. This chain joins TRBV5-1 and TRBJ2-7, with 8 bases fitting TRBD1. V trimming: 4 bases; J trimming: 5 bases; junction bases outside the gene matches: 14. The CDR3 spans 16 residues. Germline CDR1 is SGHRS and CDR2 is YFSETQ. CDR3 DNA sequence: TGCGCCAGCAGCGCCGGGACAGGAGCAACTCGGGACGAGCAGTACTTC. Protein: CASSAGTGATRDEQYF.

V and J are TRBV4-2 and TRBJ1-2; D is unclear. Per the germline V gene, CDR1 is LGHNA and CDR2 is YNFKEQ. The CDR3 is made up of 16 amino acids. The germline V and J ends were trimmed by 3 bases and 0 bases, with 14 bases remaining between them. CDR3 region: CASSQERTQANYGYTF. CDR3 sequence (DNA): TGTGCCAGCAGCCAGGAACGGACTCAAGCTAACTATGGCTACACCTTC.

The genes are TRBV7-9 and TRBJ1-4, with D perhaps matching TRBD1 (5 bases). CDR3 length equals 14 residues. V was trimmed by 6 bases and J by 5 bases, leaving 13 bases between them. The V gene's germline CDR1 is SEHNR and CDR2 FQNEAQ (reference sequence). CDR3 protein: CASSQPGRNEKLFF. For the CDR3, the DNA is TGTGCCAGCAGTCAACCGGGACGGAATGAAAAACTGTTTTTT. Drawing the rest from reference TRBV7-9 and TRBJ1-4, the complete variable domain is DTGVSQNPRHKITKRGQNVTFRCDPISEHNRLYWYRQTLGQGPEFLTYFQNEAQLEKSRLLSDRFSAERPKGSFSTLEIQRTEQGDSAMYLCASSQPGRNEKLFFGSGTQLSVL.

The chain couples TRBV6-1 to TRBJ2-5; a weak D match, TRBD1 (6 bases). CDR1 is MNHNS, CDR2 SASEGT, per germline. Trimming took 4 bases from V and 4 from J, leaving 10 bases between them. The CDR3 contains 13 residues. As DNA, the CDR3 is TGTGCCAGCAGTGTTTCAGGGGCAGAGACCCAGTACTTC. Its protein product is CASSVSGAETQYF.

About this clone: An end of the junction does not agree with germline; a read error may underlie this. The J gene is TRBJ2-1, the V gene TRBV18; 10 bases are shared with TRBD2. CDR3 size: 16 residues. Looked up from germline, CDR1 is KGHSH and CDR2 is LQKENI. This CDR3 is CASSLNTLAGGLPGVF. The CDR3 DNA reads as TGTGCCAGCTCACTTAACACGTTAGCGGGAGGCCTACCAGGGGTCTTC.

V usage is TRBV5-5 and J usage is TRBJ2-1; TRBD2 matches 9 bases. The CDR3 is 16 amino acids. Germline V gene lookup returns CDR1 SGHKS and CDR2 YYEKEE (reference sequence). J gave up 7 bases and V 4 bases, and 12 bases lay outside the gene matches. CDR3 loop: CASSHRLAVKGNEQFF. The CDR3 region has the DNA TGTGCCAGCAGCCACCGACTAGCGGTCAAGGGGAATGAGCAGTTCTTC.